Sequencing of this T cell receptor (beta chain) was carried out in a study of T-cell reconstitution after alpha-beta-depleted transplantation in children. Study-wide points: Reportedly, alpha-beta T cells present about two months post-transplant originated from several hundred expanded clones of graft origin. Surviving recipient T cells and thymic progenitors underlay high day-60 TCRbeta diversity in some patients. A year had passed since transplant, and T-cell counts and diversity by then came mostly from newly produced T cells.

The CDR3 spans 13 residues. The V gene lost 8 bases and the J gene lost 6 bases, with 14 bases spanning the gap. With regard to this clonotype: Its antigen is unknown.

Unique molecular identifiers tagged the TCRbeta library. One entry per CDR3 protein, called by TCRdb with MiXCR from the PCR reads. The data show about 310,000 distinct CDR3 sequences, approximately 20% seen once. The V and J genes are TRBV12-3 or TRBV12-4 and TRBJ2-1; D is perhaps TRBD2 (5 bases). The material was PBMCs, mostly from graft donor cells, obtained 180 days after TCRalphabeta/CD19-depleted stem cell transplant. The TCR comes from a male patient aged 10-17 years who had a stem cell transplant for acute lymphoblastic leukemia, so the T cells may come from the graft donor. CDR3 in amino acids: CASLEGEINEQFF. The CDR3 bases are TGTGCCAGCTTAGAGGGAGAAATCAATGAGCAGTTCTTC.